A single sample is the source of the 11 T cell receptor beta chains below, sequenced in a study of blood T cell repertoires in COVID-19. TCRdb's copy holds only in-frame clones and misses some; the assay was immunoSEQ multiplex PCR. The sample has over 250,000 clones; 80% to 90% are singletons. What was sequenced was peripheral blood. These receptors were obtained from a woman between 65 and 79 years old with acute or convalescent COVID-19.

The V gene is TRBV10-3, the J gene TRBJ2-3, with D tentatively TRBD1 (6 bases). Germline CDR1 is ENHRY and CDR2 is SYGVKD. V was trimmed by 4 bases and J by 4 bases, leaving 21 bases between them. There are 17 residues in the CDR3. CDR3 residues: CAISGRQARGRSDTQYF. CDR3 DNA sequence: TGTGCCATCAGTGGGCGACAGGCCCGAGGGCGATCAGATACGCAGTATTTT.

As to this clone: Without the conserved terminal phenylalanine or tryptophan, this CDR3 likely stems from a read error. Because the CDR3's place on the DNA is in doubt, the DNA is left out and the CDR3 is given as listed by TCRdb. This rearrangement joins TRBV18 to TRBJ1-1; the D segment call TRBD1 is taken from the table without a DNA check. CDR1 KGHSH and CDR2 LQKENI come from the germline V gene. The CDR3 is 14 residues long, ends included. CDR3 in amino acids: CASSPQGLTPAFNI.

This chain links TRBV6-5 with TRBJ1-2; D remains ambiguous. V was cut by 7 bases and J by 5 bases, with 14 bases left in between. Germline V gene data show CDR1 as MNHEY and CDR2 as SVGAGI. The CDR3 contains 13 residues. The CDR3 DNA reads TGTGCCAGCATCCTAGAAGAGTATTATGGCTACACCTTC. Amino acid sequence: CASILEEYYGYTF.

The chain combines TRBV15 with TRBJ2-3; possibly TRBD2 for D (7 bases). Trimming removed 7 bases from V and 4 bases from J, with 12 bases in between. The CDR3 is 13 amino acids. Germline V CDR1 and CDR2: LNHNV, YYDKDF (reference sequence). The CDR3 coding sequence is TGTGCCACCAAGGGGGGGACCCCAGATACGCAGTATTTT. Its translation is CATKGGTPDTQYF.

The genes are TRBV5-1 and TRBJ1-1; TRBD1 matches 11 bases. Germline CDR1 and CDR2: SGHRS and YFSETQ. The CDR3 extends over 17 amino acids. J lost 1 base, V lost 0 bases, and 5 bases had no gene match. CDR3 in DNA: TGCGCCAGCAGCTTGGGGACAGGGGGCGTTCGGAACACTGAAGCTTTCTTT. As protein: CASSLGTGGVRNTEAFF.

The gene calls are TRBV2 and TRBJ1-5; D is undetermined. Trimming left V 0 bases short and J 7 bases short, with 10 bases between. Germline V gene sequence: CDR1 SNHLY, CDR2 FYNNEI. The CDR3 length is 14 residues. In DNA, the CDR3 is TGTGCCAGCAGTGAAGCGGATCCTAGGCAGCCCCAGCATTTT. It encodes CASSEADPRQPQHF.

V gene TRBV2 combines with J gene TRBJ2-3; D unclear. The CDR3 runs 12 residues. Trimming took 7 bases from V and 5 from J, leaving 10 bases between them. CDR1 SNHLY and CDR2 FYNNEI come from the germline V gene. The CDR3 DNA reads TGTGCCAGCATCGAGGAACGAGATACGCAGTATTTT. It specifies CASIEERDTQYF.

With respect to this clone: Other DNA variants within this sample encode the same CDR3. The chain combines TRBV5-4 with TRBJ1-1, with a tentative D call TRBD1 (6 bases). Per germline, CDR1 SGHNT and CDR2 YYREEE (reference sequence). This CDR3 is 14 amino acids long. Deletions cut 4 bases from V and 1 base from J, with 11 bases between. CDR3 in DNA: TGTGCCAGCAGCCCAGGACAGAGGAACACTGAAGCTTTCTTT. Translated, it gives CASSPGQRNTEAFF.

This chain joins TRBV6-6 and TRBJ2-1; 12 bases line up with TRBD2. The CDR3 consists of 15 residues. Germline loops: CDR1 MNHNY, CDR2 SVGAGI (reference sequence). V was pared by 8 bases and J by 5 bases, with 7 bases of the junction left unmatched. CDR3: CASRTSGGPHNEQFF. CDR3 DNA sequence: TGTGCCAGCCGAACTAGCGGGGGGCCTCACAATGAGCAGTTCTTC.

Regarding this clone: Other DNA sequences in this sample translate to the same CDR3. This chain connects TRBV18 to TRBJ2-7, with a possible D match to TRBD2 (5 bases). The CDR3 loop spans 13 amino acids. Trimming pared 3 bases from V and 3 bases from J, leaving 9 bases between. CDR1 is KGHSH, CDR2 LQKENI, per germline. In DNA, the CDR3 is TGTGCCAGCTCACCGGGGAGTAGCTACGAGCAGTACTTC. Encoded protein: CASSPGSSYEQYF.

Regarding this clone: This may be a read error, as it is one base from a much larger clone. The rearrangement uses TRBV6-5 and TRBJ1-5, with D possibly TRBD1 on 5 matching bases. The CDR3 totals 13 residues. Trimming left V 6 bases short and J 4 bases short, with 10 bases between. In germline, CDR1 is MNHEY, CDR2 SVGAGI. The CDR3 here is CASSPQGNQPQHF. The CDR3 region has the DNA TGTGCCAGCAGCCCCCAGGGAAATCAGCCCCAGCATTTT.